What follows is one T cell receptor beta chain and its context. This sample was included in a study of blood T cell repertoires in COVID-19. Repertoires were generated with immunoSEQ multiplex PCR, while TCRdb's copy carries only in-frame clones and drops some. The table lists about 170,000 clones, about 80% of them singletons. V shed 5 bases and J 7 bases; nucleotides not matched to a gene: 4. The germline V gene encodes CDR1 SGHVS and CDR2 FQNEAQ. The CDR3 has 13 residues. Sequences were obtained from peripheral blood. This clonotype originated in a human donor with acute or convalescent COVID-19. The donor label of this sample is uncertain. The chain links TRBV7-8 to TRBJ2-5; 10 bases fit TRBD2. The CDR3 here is CASSPASGGTQYF. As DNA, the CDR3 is TGTGCCAGCAGCCCCGCTAGCGGGGGGACCCAGTACTTC.